Listed here are 17 T cell receptor beta chains from one sample, sequenced in a study of OX40 agonist ivuxolimab in advanced cancers. TCRdb keeps only in-frame clones here, not all; method: immunoSEQ multiplex PCR. The table records roughly 46,000 clones, 70% to 90% of them present only once. The specimen was CD4+ or CD8+ T cells sorted from blood, collected in a trial of the OX40 agonist ivuxolimab. The receptor source for this set is an adult with an advanced solid tumor such as melanoma, head and neck, liver or kidney cancer.

The V and J genes are TRBV27 and TRBJ2-7; no firm D call. The CDR3 length is 11 residues. CDR1 MNHEY and CDR2 SMNVEV come from the germline V gene (reference sequence). The germline V and J ends were trimmed by 0 bases and 7 bases, with 4 bases remaining between them. The CDR3 DNA follows: TGTGCCAGCAGTTTATCAGGAGAGCAGTACTTC. Its protein is CASSLSGEQYF.

V is TRBV4-2 and J is TRBJ2-2, with TRBD1 matching over 8 bases. Per the germline V gene, CDR1 is LGHNA and CDR2 is YNFKEQ. CDR3 size: 15 residues. V was clipped by 0 bases and J by 9 bases; unmatched bases: 6. CDR3 nucleotide sequence: TGTGCCAGCAGCCAAGACCTGGCAGGGGGCTGGGAGCTGTTTTTT. It translates to CASSQDLAGGWELFF.

In this sample, this clone turned up once. The chain links TRBV7-9 to TRBJ1-2; weak D call: TRBD1 (6 bases). The CDR3 is made up of 15 amino acids. V lost 2 bases and J lost 6, with 16 bases in between. Per the germline V gene, CDR1 is SEHNR and CDR2 is FQNEAQ (reference sequence). CDR3 in amino acids: CASSLRGTTDNGYTF. The CDR3 DNA sequence: TGTGCCAGCAGCTTAAGGGGGACGACAGACAATGGCTACACCTTC.

This clone was counted a single time. This chain uses TRBV6-1 with TRBJ1-6, with TRBD1 matching over 7 bases. This CDR3 comprises 15 residues. V shed 4 bases, J shed 6 bases, and the junction held 6 bases outside the gene matches. From germline, CDR1 is MNHNS and CDR2 SASEGT. CDR3 sequence reads: CASSAGDSSNSPLHF. The CDR3 region has the DNA TGTGCCAGCAGTGCGGGGGACAGCAGTAATTCACCCCTCCACTTT.

The rearrangement links TRBV27 to TRBJ2-7; 9 nucleotides align to TRBD1. The V gene end was trimmed by 2 bases and the J gene end by 5 bases; junction bases not matched to a gene: 4. CDR3 length: 14 residues. Germline V lookup: CDR1 MNHEY, CDR2 SMNVEV (reference sequence). CDR3 in amino acids: CASSLRTGGNEQYF. CDR3 coding DNA: TGTGCCAGCAGTTTAAGAACAGGGGGCAACGAGCAGTACTTC.

The J gene is TRBJ2-1, the V gene TRBV7-3; the match to TRBD1 covers 8 bases. CDR1 and CDR2 from the germline V gene are SGHTA and FQGTGA. The ends lost 1 base at V and 5 bases at J; junction bases unmatched: 10. The CDR3 sequence is 17 residues long. Here the CDR3 DNA reads TGTGCCAGCAGCTTAAATAGAGGACAGGGAACACACAATGAGCAGTTCTTC. This gives the protein CASSLNRGQGTHNEQFF.

The chain joins TRBV18 to TRBJ2-5; no definite D call. Germline V CDR1 and CDR2: KGHSH, LQKENI. The CDR3 consists of 13 residues. V lost 2 bases and J 3 bases, leaving 7 bases between the germline ends. CDR3 region: CASSPSSKETQYF. CDR3 DNA: TGTGCCAGCTCACCATCCTCGAAAGAGACCCAGTACTTC. The full variable domain, completed using reference TRBV18 and TRBJ2-5, is NAGVMQNPRHLVRRRGQEARLRCSPMKGHSHVYWYRQLPEEGLKFMVYLQKENIIDESGMPKERFSAEFPKEGPSILRIQQVVRGDSAAYFCASSPSSKETQYFGPGTRLLVL.

V gene TRBV15 combines with J gene TRBJ2-2; D is unclear. Germline V gene data show CDR1 as LNHNV and CDR2 as YYDKDF (reference sequence). Deletions cut 0 bases from V and 3 bases from J, with 11 bases between. The CDR3 runs to 16 residues. The CDR3 DNA is TGTGCCACCAGCAGAGATCCTGGCAGATACACCGGGGAGCTGTTTTTT. Translating gives CATSRDPGRYTGELFF.

The gene calls are TRBV16 and TRBJ1-2; D is uncertain. V was cut by 8 bases and J by 5 bases, with 18 bases left in between. Looked up from germline, CDR1 is KGHSY and CDR2 is FQNENV. The CDR3 totals 14 residues. DNA of the CDR3: TGTGCCAGCTGTTCGGTGAATACGGGTTATGGCTACACCTTC. Amino acid sequence: CASCSVNTGYGYTF. Combining the CDR3 with reference TRBV16 and TRBJ1-2 gives the whole variable domain GEEVAQTPKHLVRGEGQKAKLYCAPIKGHSYVFWYQQVLKNEFKFLISFQNENVFDETGMPKERFSAKCLPNSPCSLEIQATKLEDSAVYFCASCSVNTGYGYTFGSGTRLTVV.

The CDR3 DNA reads as TGTGCCAGCAGCCCCGAAAGCGGGAGTTTCGCCGGTACGCAGTATTTT. Its protein product is CASSPESGSFAGTQYF. The chain couples TRBV9 to TRBJ2-3; 8 bases align to TRBD2. The CDR3 has 16 residues. Germline CDR1 is SGDLS and CDR2 is YYNGEE. V lost 4 bases and J lost 8; bases outside the gene matches: 15.

This clone has a single count. V gene TRBV5-4 combines with J gene TRBJ1-6; 8 bases are a match to TRBD1. Unmatched junction bases numbered 7, after V lost 5 bases and J lost 9 bases. Germline values: CDR1 SGHNT, CDR2 YYREEE (reference sequence). CDR3 length: 14 residues. The CDR3 protein is CASRFGTGSSPLHF. The CDR3 bases are TGTGCCAGCAGGTTTGGGACAGGCTCTTCACCCCTCCACTTT.

The count of this clone is one. This chain links TRBV10-2 with TRBJ2-5; D is possibly TRBD1 or TRBD2 (5 bases each). The CDR3 is made up of 17 amino acids. Germline V gene data show CDR1 as WSHSY and CDR2 as SAAADI. The germline V and J ends were trimmed by 4 bases and 5 bases, with 23 bases remaining between them. The CDR3 DNA sequence: TGCGCCAGCAGTGGGCTATTTCAGGGCCAGGAGGCCGAGACCCAGTACTTC. Amino acid sequence: CASSGLFQGQEAETQYF.

This chain connects TRBV30 to TRBJ2-7, with TRBD1 matching 10 bases. V dropped 3 bases and J dropped 2; count of bases not matched to a gene: 16. Germline CDR1 is GTSNPN and CDR2 is SVGIG (reference sequence). CDR3 length: 18 amino acids. The CDR3 loop reads CAWRADRGHPGGAYEQYF. CDR3 in DNA: TGTGCCTGGAGGGCCGACAGGGGGCACCCCGGAGGGGCCTACGAGCAGTACTTC.

The CDR3 sequence is CAWTRGGGSPYEQYF. The CDR3 DNA follows: TGTGCCTGGACCCGCGGTGGTGGCTCCCCCTACGAGCAGTACTTC. The chain is built from TRBV30 and TRBJ2-7; D unclear. Germline assignment: CDR1 GTSNPN and CDR2 SVGIG (reference sequence). The CDR3 loop spans 15 amino acids. The germline V and J ends were trimmed by 4 bases and 2 bases, with 18 bases remaining between them.

The chain couples TRBV5-1 to TRBJ2-2; D is uncertain. Germline V CDR1 and CDR2: SGHRS, YFSETQ. The CDR3 spans 13 residues. V lost 0 bases and J lost 5, with 5 bases in between. The CDR3 nucleotides read TGCGCCAGCAGCTTGGCTCAGACCGGGGAGCTGTTTTTT. The encoded protein is CASSLAQTGELFF.

The chain uses TRBV2 and TRBJ2-6; D uncertain. Germline CDR1 and CDR2: SNHLY and FYNNEI. The CDR3 length is 13 residues. V lost 6 bases to trimming and J lost 1 base, with 4 bases between them. The CDR3 is CASRESGANVLTF. CDR3 bases: TGTGCCAGCAGAGAATCTGGGGCCAACGTCCTGACTTTC.

J is TRBJ1-1 and V is TRBV30, with D unclear. Trimming took 2 bases from V and 9 from J, leaving 10 bases between them. The CDR3 has 11 residues. The germline V gene encodes CDR1 GTSNPN and CDR2 SVGIG (reference sequence). The DNA of the CDR3 is TGTGCCTGGAGTTTCGAGGGTAAAGCTTTCTTT. It codes for CAWSFEGKAFF. The variable domain in full, with the rest retrieved from reference TRBV30 and TRBJ1-1, is SQTIHQWPATLVQPVGSPLSLECTVEGTSNPNLYWYRQAAGRGLQLLFYSVGIGQISSEVPQNLSASRPQDRQFILSSKKLLLSDSGFYLCAWSFEGKAFFGQGTRLTVV.